A selection of T cell receptor beta chains follows, all from one sample in a study of shared clonotypes between healthy human individuals. The assay was immunoSEQ multiplex PCR, and TCRdb's table has in-frame clones only and misses some. The data contain a few hundred thousand clones, less than 97% of them singletons. Sequencing input: naive CD8+ T cells sorted from blood. These receptors were obtained from a woman aged 25 to 45 in good health. Both conserved end residues are part of each CDR3. Each record gives: clone size, J gene, V gene, D gene, CDR3 DNA, CDR3 protein. The D gene is left open where the match is weak. The size entry is marked missing in some rows and otherwise reads once, few, many or a size class.

clone_size: -; j_call: TRBJ2-1; v_call: TRBV19; d_call: TRBD2; cdr3_nt: TGTGCCAGTAGCGAGGGACTAGCGGCCACCCCTTACAATGAGCAGTTCTTC; cdr3_aa: CASSEGLAATPYNEQFF
clone_size: -; j_call: TRBJ2-1; v_call: TRBV7-9; d_call: -; cdr3_nt: TGTGCCAGCAGCCGGGACGCCTACAATGAGCAGTTCTTC; cdr3_aa: CASSRDAYNEQFF
clone_size: -; j_call: TRBJ2-3; v_call: TRBV28; d_call: -; cdr3_nt: TGTGCCAGCAGTTTCTCCGGCGGGGATACGCAGTATTTT; cdr3_aa: CASSFSGGDTQYF
clone_size: -; j_call: TRBJ1-1; v_call: TRBV9; d_call: -; cdr3_nt: TGTGCCAGCAGCCCCCGCACAGGTAGAGCTTTCTTT; cdr3_aa: CASSPRTGRAFF
clone_size: -; j_call: TRBJ2-7; v_call: TRBV2; d_call: TRBD2; cdr3_nt: TGTGCCAGCAGTGGCCCTAGCGGGTTCTCCTACGAGCAGTACTTC; cdr3_aa: CASSGPSGFSYEQYF
clone_size: -; j_call: TRBJ2-6; v_call: TRBV7-3; d_call: -; cdr3_nt: TGTGCCAGCAGCTCTCTCGGTGGCGGCTACTCTGGGGCCAACGTCCTGACTTTC; cdr3_aa: CASSSLGGGYSGANVLTF
clone_size: -; j_call: TRBJ2-7; v_call: TRBV11-1; d_call: TRBD2; cdr3_nt: TGTGCCAGCAGCCCCACTAGCGCCTACGAGCAGTACTTC; cdr3_aa: CASSPTSAYEQYF
clone_size: -; j_call: TRBJ2-1; v_call: TRBV29-1; d_call: TRBD2; cdr3_nt: TGCAGCGTCCCGGGACTAGCGGCCGATGAGCAGTTCTTC; cdr3_aa: CSVPGLAADEQFF
clone_size: -; j_call: TRBJ2-7; v_call: TRBV5-1; d_call: -; cdr3_nt: TGCGCCAGCAGCTTGGACCCAGAGTACGAGCAGTACTTC; cdr3_aa: CASSLDPEYEQYF
clone_size: -; j_call: TRBJ1-2; v_call: TRBV5-1; d_call: -; cdr3_nt: TGCGCCAGCAGCGCCGGGACGAACTTCTATGGCTACACCTTC; cdr3_aa: CASSAGTNFYGYTF
clone_size: -; j_call: TRBJ2-3; v_call: TRBV15; d_call: -; cdr3_nt: TGTGCCACCAGCGCTCCCGCCAGCACAGATACGCAGTATTTT; cdr3_aa: CATSAPASTDTQYF
clone_size: -; j_call: TRBJ1-3; v_call: TRBV27; d_call: -; cdr3_nt: TGTGCCAGCAGTATAGGGGGTTCTGGAAACACCATATATTTT; cdr3_aa: CASSIGGSGNTIYF
clone_size: -; j_call: TRBJ2-7; v_call: TRBV28; d_call: -; cdr3_nt: TGTGCCAGCAGTTTTGGTGGTAGCTCCTACGAGCAGTACTTC; cdr3_aa: CASSFGGSSYEQYF
clone_size: -; j_call: TRBJ2-7; v_call: TRBV6-1; d_call: TRBD2; cdr3_nt: TGTGCCAGCCCCTCAATTGGGGAGGGCGGTTACGAGCAGTACTTC; cdr3_aa: CASPSIGEGGYEQYF
clone_size: -; j_call: TRBJ2-1; v_call: TRBV2; d_call: TRBD2; cdr3_nt: TGTGCCAGCAAGGGACTAGCGGAACACAATGAGCAGTTCTTC; cdr3_aa: CASKGLAEHNEQFF
clone_size: -; j_call: TRBJ2-1; v_call: TRBV27; d_call: TRBD2; cdr3_nt: TGTGCCAGCAGCTCCGGGACTAGCGGGAGGGAAGAGCAGTTCTTC; cdr3_aa: CASSSGTSGREEQFF
clone_size: -; j_call: TRBJ1-2; v_call: TRBV6-5; d_call: -; cdr3_nt: TGTGCCAGCAGTTACTCGAGTCCGGGATCCAACTATGGCTACACCTTC; cdr3_aa: CASSYSSPGSNYGYTF
clone_size: -; j_call: TRBJ1-4; v_call: TRBV7-9; d_call: -; cdr3_nt: TGTGCCAGCAGCGCGACAGCAACTAATGAAAAACTGTTTTTT; cdr3_aa: CASSATATNEKLFF
clone_size: -; j_call: TRBJ2-1; v_call: TRBV27; d_call: -; cdr3_nt: TGTGCCAGCAGTCACGACATCAATGAGCAGTTCTTC; cdr3_aa: CASSHDINEQFF
clone_size: -; j_call: TRBJ2-7; v_call: TRBV27; d_call: -; cdr3_nt: TGTGCCAGCTCCGGAGGGCGGATCTACGAGCAGTACTTC; cdr3_aa: CASSGGRIYEQYF
clone_size: -; j_call: TRBJ2-7; v_call: TRBV27; d_call: -; cdr3_nt: TGTGCCAGCAGTCGGCAGGGGATAAACGAGCAGTACTTC; cdr3_aa: CASSRQGINEQYF
clone_size: -; j_call: TRBJ2-1; v_call: TRBV7-9; d_call: TRBD2; cdr3_nt: TGTGCCAGCAGCTCGAGGGAAAAGACTAGCGACAACAATGAGCAGTTCTTC; cdr3_aa: CASSSREKTSDNNEQFF
clone_size: -; j_call: TRBJ2-7; v_call: TRBV27; d_call: -; cdr3_nt: TGTGCCAGCAGTTCCGGCGCGAATTACGAGCAGTACTTC; cdr3_aa: CASSSGANYEQYF
clone_size: -; j_call: TRBJ2-2; v_call: TRBV27; d_call: -; cdr3_nt: TGTGCCAGCAGTTTCCTAGGGGACACCGGGGAGCTGTTTTTT; cdr3_aa: CASSFLGDTGELFF
clone_size: -; j_call: TRBJ1-1; v_call: TRBV5-4; d_call: -; cdr3_nt: TGTGCCAGCAGCTTCCGGGGGGCGGTTGAAGCTTTCTTT; cdr3_aa: CASSFRGAVEAFF
clone_size: -; j_call: TRBJ2-7; v_call: TRBV4-1; d_call: -; cdr3_nt: TGCGCCAGCAGCCCCGGCTACGAGCAGTACTTC; cdr3_aa: CASSPGYEQYF
clone_size: once; j_call: TRBJ1-2; v_call: TRBV27; d_call: -; cdr3_nt: TGTGCCAGCAGTTTATCACCGGACAGCGCCAACTATGGCTACACCTTC; cdr3_aa: CASSLSPDSANYGYTF